The 13 T cell receptor beta chains presented below share a single source sample, sequenced in a study of blood T cells in healthy people across ages (dated by TCRdb to the mid-2010s). The receptor library was made with 5' RACE. The sequencer listed for this sample is Illumina HiSeq 2500. A second 7 to 11 cycle PCR used a sample-barcoded 5' primer and a J-beta primer mix. Starting from the raw public reads, TCRdb applied fastp trimming at Q25, assembled clones with MiXCR and retained in-frame beta chains. Entries are consolidated by CDR3 protein sequence, retaining the most common genes and DNA. This sample holds hundreds of thousands of distinct CDR3 sequences; 40% to 65% were observed only once. The leading ten clones occupy approximately 13% of the sample. Sequencing was done on a sample of blood. The receptors here all came from an elderly woman in good health.

This chain connects TRBV3-1 to TRBJ2-1; 8 bases are a match to TRBD2. Per germline, CDR1 LGHDT and CDR2 YNNKEL (reference sequence). The CDR3 spans 17 residues. With 4 bases clipped from V and 3 bases from J, the junction kept 11 bases outside the gene matches. CDR3 amino acids: CASSLKKFSGVYNEQFF. In nucleotides, the CDR3 is TGTGCCAGCAGCCTCAAGAAATTTAGCGGGGTCTACAATGAGCAGTTCTTC.

In this sample, this clonotype turned up many times. The genes are TRBV29-1 and TRBJ1-6, with D possibly being TRBD1 (5 bases). Looked up from germline, CDR1 is SQVTM and CDR2 is ANQGSEA. Trimming left V 4 bases short and J 7 bases short, with 11 bases between. The CDR3 consists of 13 residues. CDR3 region: CSVAGTANSPLHF. The CDR3 DNA reads as TGCAGCGTTGCCGGGACGGCGAATTCACCCCTCCACTTT.

This clonotype was counted at least ten times. This sequence joins TRBV27 and TRBJ2-1; TRBD1 matches 8 bases. This CDR3 contains 14 residues. The J segment lost 4 bases and the V segment lost 7 bases, leaving 6 bases of the junction unmatched. The germline CDR1 and CDR2 sequences are MNHEY and SMNVEV (reference sequence). CDR3 DNA sequence: TGTGCCAGCACCCGGCAGGGGGCATACAATGAGCAGTTCTTC. This codes for CASTRQGAYNEQFF.

There are a few counts of this clonotype. This may stem from a read error, because a much larger clone lies one nucleotide away. This chain connects TRBV20-1 to TRBJ2-5; possible D gene TRBD1, 6 bases. V shed 5 bases and J shed 11 bases, with 27 bases lying between them. CDR1 DFQATT and CDR2 SNEGSKA come from the germline V gene (reference sequence). The CDR3 length is 15 residues. The CDR3 is CSASLPGADYNEQYF. The CDR3, as DNA: TGCAGTGCTTCTCTCCCAGGGGCGGATTACAATGAGCAGTACTTC.

The table lists this clonotype with many counts. The rearrangement uses TRBV5-1 and TRBJ2-3; D gene ambiguous. Germline CDR1 and CDR2: SGHRS and YFSETQ. The V and J ends lost 2 bases and 2 bases respectively, with 6 bases between them. There are 13 residues in the CDR3. Here the CDR3 reads CASSFIPTDTQYF. In DNA, the CDR3 is TGCGCCAGCAGCTTCATCCCCACAGATACGCAGTATTTT.

In the case of this clonotype: Being one base from a much bigger clone, this may be a read error. This chain connects TRBV7-9 to TRBJ2-7, with D unclear. Germline lookup yields CDR1 SEHNR and CDR2 FQNEAQ (reference sequence). The CDR3 spans 14 residues. Deletions cut 5 bases from V and 7 bases from J, with 18 bases between. DNA for the CDR3: TGTGCCAGCAGCCCACCATCTCGGATCCATGAGCAGTACTTC. It specifies CASSPPSRIHEQYF.

This sequence joins TRBV20-1 and TRBJ2-4, with TRBD1 matching over 10 bases. The J call may be mistaken, given a closer DNA end match to TRBJ2-7. Germline V gene lookup returns CDR1 DFQATT and CDR2 SNEGSKA (reference sequence). This CDR3 spans 15 amino acids. CDR3 sequence: CSARDLGQGYYEQYF. The CDR3 DNA is TGCAGTGCTAGAGATTTGGGACAGGGGTACTACGAGCAGTACTTC.

Ten or more counts support this clonotype. The rearrangement links TRBV27 to TRBJ2-5; D is unresolved. The germline gives CDR1 MNHEY, CDR2 SMNVEV (reference sequence). V was pared by 9 bases and J by 1 base, with 3 bases between. The CDR3 is 10 amino acids. CDR3 sequence reads: CARLQETQYF. The CDR3 region has the DNA TGTGCCAGGCTCCAAGAGACCCAGTACTTC.

The chain uses TRBV20-1 and TRBJ2-3; TRBD2 matches 13 bases. Trimming removed 0 bases from V and 4 bases from J; junction bases left unmatched: 7. CDR3 length: 17 amino acids. Germline assignment: CDR1 DFQATT and CDR2 SNEGSKA (reference sequence). The CDR3 loop reads CSARDRLAGGISDTQYF. CDR3 coding DNA: TGCAGTGCTAGAGATCGACTAGCGGGGGGAATTTCAGATACGCAGTATTTT.

This clonotype was picked up a small number of times. The chain links TRBV7-2 to TRBJ1-1; D may be TRBD1 (6 bases). The germline CDR1 and CDR2 sequences are SGHTA and FQGNSA. This CDR3 has 14 residues. V lost 5 bases and J lost 8, with 18 bases in between. The CDR3 region is CASSRSLGQGEAFF. CDR3 DNA: TGTGCCAGCAGCCGAAGTCTAGGTCAGGGGGAAGCTTTCTTT.

The V call is TRBV5-5, the J call TRBJ2-5; D gene unclear. Per the germline V gene, CDR1 is SGHKS and CDR2 is YYEKEE (reference sequence). The germline V and J ends were trimmed by 2 bases and 11 bases, with 13 bases remaining between them. CDR3 size: 12 residues. The CDR3 is CASSFAAREQYF. The CDR3 DNA sequence: TGTGCCAGCAGCTTTGCAGCGCGTGAGCAGTACTTC.

This chain uses TRBV4-1 with TRBJ2-3, with D possibly being TRBD2 (6 bases). This CDR3 contains 14 residues. Germline V lookup: CDR1 MGHRA, CDR2 YSYEKL. V lost 4 bases to trimming and J lost 5 bases, with 13 bases between them. Here the CDR3 DNA reads TGCGCCAGCAGCCGCCAGCAGGAGGGAGATACGCAGTATTTT. It is translated as CASSRQQEGDTQYF.

The chain has TRBV6-6 and TRBJ2-1; tentatively, D is TRBD1 or TRBD2 (5 bases each). The V end was cut by 6 bases, the J end by 0 bases, with 12 bases between. The CDR3 extends over 15 amino acids. Germline V gives CDR1 MNHNY, CDR2 SVGAGI (reference sequence). CDR3 protein: CASSYRGTSYNEQFF. CDR3 nucleotide sequence: TGTGCCAGCAGCTACCGGGGCACCTCCTACAATGAGCAGTTCTTC.